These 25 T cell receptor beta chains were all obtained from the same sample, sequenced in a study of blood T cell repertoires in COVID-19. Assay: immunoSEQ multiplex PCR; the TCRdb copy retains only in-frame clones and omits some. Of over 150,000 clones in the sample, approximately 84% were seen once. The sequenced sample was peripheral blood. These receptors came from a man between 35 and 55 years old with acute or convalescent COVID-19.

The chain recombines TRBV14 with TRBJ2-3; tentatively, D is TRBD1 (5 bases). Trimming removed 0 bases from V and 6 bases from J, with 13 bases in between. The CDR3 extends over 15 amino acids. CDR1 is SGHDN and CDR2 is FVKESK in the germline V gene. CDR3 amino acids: CASSQDIAGWDTQYF. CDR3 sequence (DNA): TGTGCCAGCAGCCAAGATATTGCAGGGTGGGATACGCAGTATTTT.

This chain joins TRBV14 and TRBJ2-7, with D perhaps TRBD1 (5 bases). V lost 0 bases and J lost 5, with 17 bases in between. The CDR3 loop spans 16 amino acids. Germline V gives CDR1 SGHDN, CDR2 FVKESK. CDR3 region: CASSQELQGVPDEQYF. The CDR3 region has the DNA TGTGCCAGCAGCCAAGAGTTGCAAGGGGTTCCCGACGAGCAGTACTTC.

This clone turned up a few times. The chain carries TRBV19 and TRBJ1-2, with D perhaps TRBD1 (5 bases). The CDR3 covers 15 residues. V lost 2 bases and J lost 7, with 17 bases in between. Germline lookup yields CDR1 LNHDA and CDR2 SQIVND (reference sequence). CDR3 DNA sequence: TGTGCCAGTAGTATATCCTGGCGGGGGGATGGTGGCTACACCTTC. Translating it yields CASSISWRGDGGYTF.

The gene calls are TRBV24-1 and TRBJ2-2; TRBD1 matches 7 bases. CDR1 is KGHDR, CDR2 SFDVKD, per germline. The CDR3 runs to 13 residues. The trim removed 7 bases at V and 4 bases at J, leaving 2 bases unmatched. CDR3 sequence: CATRTGTTGELFF. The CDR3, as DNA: TGTGCCACCAGGACAGGGACCACCGGGGAGCTGTTTTTT.

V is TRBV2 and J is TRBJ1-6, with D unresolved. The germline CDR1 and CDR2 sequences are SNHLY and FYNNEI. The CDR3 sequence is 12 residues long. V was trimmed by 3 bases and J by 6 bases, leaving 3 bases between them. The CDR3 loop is CASSESNSPLHF. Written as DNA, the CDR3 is TGTGCCAGCAGTGAGAGTAATTCACCCCTCCACTTT.

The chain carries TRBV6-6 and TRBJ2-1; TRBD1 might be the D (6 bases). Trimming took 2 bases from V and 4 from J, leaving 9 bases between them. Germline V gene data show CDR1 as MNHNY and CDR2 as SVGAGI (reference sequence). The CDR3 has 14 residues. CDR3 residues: CASSYRDKYNEQFF. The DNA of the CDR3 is TGTGCCAGCAGTTACCGGGACAAATACAATGAGCAGTTCTTC.

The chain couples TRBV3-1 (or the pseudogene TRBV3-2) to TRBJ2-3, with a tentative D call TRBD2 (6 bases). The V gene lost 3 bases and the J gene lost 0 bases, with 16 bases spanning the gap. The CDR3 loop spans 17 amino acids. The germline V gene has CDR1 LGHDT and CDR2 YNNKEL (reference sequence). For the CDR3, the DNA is TGTGCCAGCAGCCAGCCCCTTGGCGGGGTGAGCACAGATACGCAGTATTTT. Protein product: CASSQPLGGVSTDTQYF.

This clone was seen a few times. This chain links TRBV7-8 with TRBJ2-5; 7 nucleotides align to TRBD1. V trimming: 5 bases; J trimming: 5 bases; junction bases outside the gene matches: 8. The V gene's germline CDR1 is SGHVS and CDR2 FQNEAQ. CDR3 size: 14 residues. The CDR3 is CASSTDRIRETQYF. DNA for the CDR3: TGTGCCAGCAGCACGGACAGGATTAGGGAGACCCAGTACTTC.

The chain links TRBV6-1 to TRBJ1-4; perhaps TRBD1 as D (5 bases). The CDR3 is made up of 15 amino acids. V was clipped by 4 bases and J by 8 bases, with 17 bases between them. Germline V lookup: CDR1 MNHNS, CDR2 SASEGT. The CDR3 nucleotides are TGTGCCAGCAGTGGAGCGGGTGGCAGGGCGGAAAAACTGTTTTTT. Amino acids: CASSGAGGRAEKLFF.

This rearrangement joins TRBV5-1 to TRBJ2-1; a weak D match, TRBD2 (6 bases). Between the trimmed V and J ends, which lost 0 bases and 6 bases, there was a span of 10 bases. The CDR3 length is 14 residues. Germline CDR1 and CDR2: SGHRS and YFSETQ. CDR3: CASSLGPGGNEQFF. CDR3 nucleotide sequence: TGCGCCAGCAGCTTGGGGCCCGGGGGCAATGAGCAGTTCTTC.

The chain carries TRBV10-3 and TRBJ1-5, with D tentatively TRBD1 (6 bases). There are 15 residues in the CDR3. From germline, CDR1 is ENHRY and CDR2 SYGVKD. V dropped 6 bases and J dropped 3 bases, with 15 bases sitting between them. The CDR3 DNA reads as TGTGCCATCAGCCCCCACCGGGACAACAATCAGCCCCAGCATTTT. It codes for CAISPHRDNNQPQHF.

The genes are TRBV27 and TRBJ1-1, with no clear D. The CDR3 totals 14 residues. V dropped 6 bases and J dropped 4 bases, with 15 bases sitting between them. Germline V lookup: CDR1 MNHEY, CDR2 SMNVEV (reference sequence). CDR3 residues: CASRPRPVGTEAFF. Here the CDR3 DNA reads TGTGCCAGCAGGCCGCGCCCTGTTGGCACTGAAGCTTTCTTT.

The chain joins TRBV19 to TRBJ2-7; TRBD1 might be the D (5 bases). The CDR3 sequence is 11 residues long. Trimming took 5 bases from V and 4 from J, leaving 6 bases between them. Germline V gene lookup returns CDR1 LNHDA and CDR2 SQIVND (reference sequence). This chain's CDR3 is CASSDRYEQYF. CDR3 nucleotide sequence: TGTGCCAGTAGTGACAGATACGAGCAGTACTTC.

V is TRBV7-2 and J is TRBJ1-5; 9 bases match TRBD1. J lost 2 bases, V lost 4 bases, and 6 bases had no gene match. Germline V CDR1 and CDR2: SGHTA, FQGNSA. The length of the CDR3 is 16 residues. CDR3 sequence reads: CASSSTGGSGNQPQHF. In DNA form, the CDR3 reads TGTGCCAGCAGCTCCACAGGGGGCTCGGGCAATCAGCCCCAGCATTTT. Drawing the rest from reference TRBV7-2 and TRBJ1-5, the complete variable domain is GAGVSQSPSNKVTEKGKDVELRCDPISGHTALYWYRQSLGQGLEFLIYFQGNSAPDKSGLPSDRFSAERTGGSVSTLTIQRTQQEDSAVYLCASSSTGGSGNQPQHFGDGTRLSIL.

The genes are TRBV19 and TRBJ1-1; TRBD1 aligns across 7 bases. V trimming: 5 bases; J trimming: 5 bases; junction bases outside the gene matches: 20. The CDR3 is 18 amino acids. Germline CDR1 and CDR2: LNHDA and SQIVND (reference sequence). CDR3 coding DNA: TGTGCCAGTAGTTCCAGGACAGGACATGCTCTGAAGGGAACTGAAGCTTTCTTT. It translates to CASSSRTGHALKGTEAFF.

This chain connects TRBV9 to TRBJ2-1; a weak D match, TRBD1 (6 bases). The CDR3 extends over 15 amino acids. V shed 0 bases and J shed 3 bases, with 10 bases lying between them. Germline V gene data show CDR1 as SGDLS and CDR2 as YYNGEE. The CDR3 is CASSVGTVGYNEQFF. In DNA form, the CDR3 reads TGTGCCAGCAGCGTAGGGACAGTAGGCTACAATGAGCAGTTCTTC.

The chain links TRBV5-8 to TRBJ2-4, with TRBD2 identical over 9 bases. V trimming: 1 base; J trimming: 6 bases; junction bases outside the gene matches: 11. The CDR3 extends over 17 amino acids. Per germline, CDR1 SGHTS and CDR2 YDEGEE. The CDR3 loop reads CASSLFGGGAIGNIQYF. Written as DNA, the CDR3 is TGTGCCAGCAGCTTGTTTGGCGGGGGGGCCATAGGAAACATTCAGTACTTC.

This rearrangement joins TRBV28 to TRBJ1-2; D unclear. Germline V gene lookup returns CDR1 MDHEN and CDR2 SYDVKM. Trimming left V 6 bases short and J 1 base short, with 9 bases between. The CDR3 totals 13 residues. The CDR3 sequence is CASSLGGNYGYTF. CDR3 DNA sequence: TGTGCCAGCAGCCTTGGAGGTAACTATGGCTACACCTTC.

CDR3 DNA: TGTGCCAGCACCTTCGCAAGGCTAGCGGTGTACAATGAGCAGTTCTTC. This encodes CASTFARLAVYNEQFF. The rearrangement joins TRBV7-2 to TRBJ2-1; 7 positions agree with TRBD2. V lost 7 bases, J lost 4 bases, and 13 bases stayed unmatched. Germline assignment: CDR1 SGHTA and CDR2 FQGNSA. The CDR3 spans 16 residues.

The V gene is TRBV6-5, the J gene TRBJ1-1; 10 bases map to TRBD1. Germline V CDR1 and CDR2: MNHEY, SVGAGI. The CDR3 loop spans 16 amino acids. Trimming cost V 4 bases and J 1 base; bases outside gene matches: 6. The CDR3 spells CASSSRQGAGNTEAFF. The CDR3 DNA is TGTGCCAGCAGTTCAAGACAGGGGGCTGGGAACACTGAAGCTTTCTTT.

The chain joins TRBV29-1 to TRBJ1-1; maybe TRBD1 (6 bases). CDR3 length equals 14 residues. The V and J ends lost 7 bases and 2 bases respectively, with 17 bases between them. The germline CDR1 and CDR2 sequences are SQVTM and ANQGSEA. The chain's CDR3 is CSADPTGRNTEAFF. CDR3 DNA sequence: TGCAGCGCGGACCCGACAGGACGAAACACTGAAGCTTTCTTT.

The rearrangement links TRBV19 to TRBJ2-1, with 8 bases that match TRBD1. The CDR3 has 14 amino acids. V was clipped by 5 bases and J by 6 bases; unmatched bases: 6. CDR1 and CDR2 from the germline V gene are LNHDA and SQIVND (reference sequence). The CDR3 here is CASSHGQGGNEQFF. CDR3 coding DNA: TGTGCCAGTAGTCATGGACAGGGTGGCAATGAGCAGTTCTTC.

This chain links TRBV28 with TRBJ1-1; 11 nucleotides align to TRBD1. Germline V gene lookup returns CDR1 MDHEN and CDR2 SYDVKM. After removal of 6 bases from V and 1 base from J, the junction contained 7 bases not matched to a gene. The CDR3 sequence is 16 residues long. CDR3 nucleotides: TGTGCCAGCAGCCGCCCCGGGACAGGGGGGAACACTGAAGCTTTCTTT. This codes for CASSRPGTGGNTEAFF.

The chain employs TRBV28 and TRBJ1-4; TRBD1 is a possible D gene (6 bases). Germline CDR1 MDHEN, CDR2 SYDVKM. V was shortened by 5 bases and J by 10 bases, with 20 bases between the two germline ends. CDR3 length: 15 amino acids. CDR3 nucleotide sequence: TGTGCCAGCAGTACCACGGACAGATCAGTAGGAAAACTGTTTTTT. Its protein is CASSTTDRSVGKLFF.

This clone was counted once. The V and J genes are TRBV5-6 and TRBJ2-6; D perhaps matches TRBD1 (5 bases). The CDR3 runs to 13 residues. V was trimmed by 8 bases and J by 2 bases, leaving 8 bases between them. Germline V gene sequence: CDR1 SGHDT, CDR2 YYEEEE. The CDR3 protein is CASVGAGANVLTF. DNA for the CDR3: TGTGCCAGTGTAGGGGCTGGGGCCAACGTCCTGACTTTC. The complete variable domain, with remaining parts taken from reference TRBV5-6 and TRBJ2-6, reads DAGVTQSPTHLIKTRGQQVTLRCSPKSGHDTVSWYQQALGQGPQFIFQYYEEEERQRGNFPDRFSGHQFPNYSSELNVNALLLGDSALYLCASVGAGANVLTFGAGSRLTVL.